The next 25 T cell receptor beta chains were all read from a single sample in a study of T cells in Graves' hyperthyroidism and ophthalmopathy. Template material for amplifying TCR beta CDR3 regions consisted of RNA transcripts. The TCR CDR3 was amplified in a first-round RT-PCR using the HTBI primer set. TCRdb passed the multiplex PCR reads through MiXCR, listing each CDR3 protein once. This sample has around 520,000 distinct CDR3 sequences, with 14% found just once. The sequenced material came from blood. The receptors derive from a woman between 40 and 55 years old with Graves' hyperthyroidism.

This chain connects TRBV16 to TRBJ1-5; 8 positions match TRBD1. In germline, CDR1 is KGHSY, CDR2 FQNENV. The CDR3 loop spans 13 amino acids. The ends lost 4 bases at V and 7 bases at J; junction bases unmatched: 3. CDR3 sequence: CASSPDREQPQHF. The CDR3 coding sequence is TGTGCCAGCAGCCCGGACAGGGAACAGCCCCAGCATTTT.

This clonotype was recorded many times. CDR3 region: CASKEAWDDEQFF. In nucleotides, the CDR3 is TGTGCCAGCAAGGAGGCCTGGGACGATGAGCAGTTCTTC. This rearrangement joins TRBV6-1 to TRBJ2-1; D might be TRBD1 or TRBD2, each matching 5 bases. The CDR3 is 13 amino acids. V gave up 7 bases and J gave up 8 bases, with 15 bases separating them. Germline-derived CDR1 and CDR2 are MNHNS and SASEGT.

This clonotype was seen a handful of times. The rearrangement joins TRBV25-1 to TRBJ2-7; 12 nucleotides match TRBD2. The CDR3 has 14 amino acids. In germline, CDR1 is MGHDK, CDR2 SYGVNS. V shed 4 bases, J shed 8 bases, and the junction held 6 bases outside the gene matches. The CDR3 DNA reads TGTGCCAGCAGTGCTCTAGCGGGAGGGTTAAAGCAGTACTTC. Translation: CASSALAGGLKQYF.

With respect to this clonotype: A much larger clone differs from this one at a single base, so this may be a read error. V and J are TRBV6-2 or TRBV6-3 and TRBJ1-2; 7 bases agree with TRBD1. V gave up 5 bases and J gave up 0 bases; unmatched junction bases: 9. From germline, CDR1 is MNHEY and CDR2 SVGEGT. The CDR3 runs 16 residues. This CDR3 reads CASSIGTDLPNYGYTF. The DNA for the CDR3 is TGTGCCAGCAGTATTGGGACAGACTTACCTAACTATGGCTACACCTTC.

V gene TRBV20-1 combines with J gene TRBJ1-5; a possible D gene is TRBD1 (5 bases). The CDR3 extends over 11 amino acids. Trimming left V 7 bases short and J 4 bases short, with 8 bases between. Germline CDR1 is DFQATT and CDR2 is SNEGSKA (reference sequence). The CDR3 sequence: CSGTGNQPQHF. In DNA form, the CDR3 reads TGCAGTGGCACAGGTAATCAGCCCCAGCATTTT.

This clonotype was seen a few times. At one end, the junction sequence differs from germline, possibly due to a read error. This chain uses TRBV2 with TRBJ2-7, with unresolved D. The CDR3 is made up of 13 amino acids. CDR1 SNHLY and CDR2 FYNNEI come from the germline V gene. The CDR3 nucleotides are TGTGCCAGCAGTGTATCGGTGCCCTACGAGCAGCACTTC. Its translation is CASSVSVPYEQHF.

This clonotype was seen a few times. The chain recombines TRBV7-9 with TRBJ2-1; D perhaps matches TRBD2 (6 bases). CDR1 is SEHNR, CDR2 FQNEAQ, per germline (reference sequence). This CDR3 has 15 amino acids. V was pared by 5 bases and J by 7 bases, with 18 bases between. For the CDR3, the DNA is TGTGCCAGCAGCCCCCCCGGGAGTCCGGGGAATGAGCAGTTCTTC. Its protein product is CASSPPGSPGNEQFF. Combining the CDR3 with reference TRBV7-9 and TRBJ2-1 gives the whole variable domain DTGVSQNPRHKITKRGQNVTFRCDPISEHNRLYWYRQTLGQGPEFLTYFQNEAQLEKSRLLSDRFSAERPKGSFSTLEIQRTEQGDSAMYLCASSPPGSPGNEQFFGPGTRLTVL.

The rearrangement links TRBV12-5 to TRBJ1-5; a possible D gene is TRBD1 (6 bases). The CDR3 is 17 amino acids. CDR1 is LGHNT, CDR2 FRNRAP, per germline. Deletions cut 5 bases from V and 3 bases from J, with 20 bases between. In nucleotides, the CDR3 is TGTGCTAGTGGTATGCGTAATGGACAGACCTTCAATCAGCCCCAGCATTTT. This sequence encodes CASGMRNGQTFNQPQHF.

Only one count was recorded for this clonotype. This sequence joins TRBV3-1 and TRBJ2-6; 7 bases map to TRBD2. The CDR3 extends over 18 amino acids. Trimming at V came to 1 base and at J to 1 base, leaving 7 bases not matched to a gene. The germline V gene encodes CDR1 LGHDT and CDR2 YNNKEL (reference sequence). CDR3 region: CASSQGEGSASGANVLTF. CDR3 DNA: TGTGCCAGCAGCCAAGGGGAGGGATCCGCTTCTGGGGCCAACGTCCTGACTTTC.

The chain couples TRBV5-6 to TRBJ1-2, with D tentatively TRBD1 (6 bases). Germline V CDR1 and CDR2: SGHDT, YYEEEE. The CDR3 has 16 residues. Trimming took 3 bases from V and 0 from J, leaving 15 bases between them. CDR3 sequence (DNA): TGTGCCAGCAGCTCTACAATTGGACAGACTAACTATGGCTACACCTTC. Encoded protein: CASSSTIGQTNYGYTF.

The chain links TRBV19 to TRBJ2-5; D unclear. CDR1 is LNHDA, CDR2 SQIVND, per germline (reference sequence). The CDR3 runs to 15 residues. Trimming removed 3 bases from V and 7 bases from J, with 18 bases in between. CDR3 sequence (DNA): TGTGCCAGTAGTATCAGCCGACATCCGAAGGGGACCCAGTACTTC. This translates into CASSISRHPKGTQYF.

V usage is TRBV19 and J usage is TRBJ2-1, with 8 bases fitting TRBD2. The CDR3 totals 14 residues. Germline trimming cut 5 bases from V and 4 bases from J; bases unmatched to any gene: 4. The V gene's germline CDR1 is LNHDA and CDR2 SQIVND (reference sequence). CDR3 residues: CASSQREKYNEQFF. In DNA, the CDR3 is TGTGCCAGTAGTCAGCGGGAGAAATACAATGAGCAGTTCTTC. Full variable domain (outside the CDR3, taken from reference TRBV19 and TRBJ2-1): DGGITQSPKYLFRKEGQNVTLSCEQNLNHDAMYWYRQDPGQGLRLIYYSQIVNDFQKGDIAEGYSVSREKKESFPLTVTSAQKNPTAFYLCASSQREKYNEQFFGPGTRLTVL.

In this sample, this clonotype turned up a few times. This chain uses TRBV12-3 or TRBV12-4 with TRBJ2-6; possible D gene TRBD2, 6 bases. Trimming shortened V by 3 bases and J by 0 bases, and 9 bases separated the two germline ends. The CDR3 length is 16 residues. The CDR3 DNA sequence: TGTGCCAGCAGTTTTCGGGGGTCCTCTGGGGCCAACGTCCTGACTTTC. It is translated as CASSFRGSSGANVLTF.

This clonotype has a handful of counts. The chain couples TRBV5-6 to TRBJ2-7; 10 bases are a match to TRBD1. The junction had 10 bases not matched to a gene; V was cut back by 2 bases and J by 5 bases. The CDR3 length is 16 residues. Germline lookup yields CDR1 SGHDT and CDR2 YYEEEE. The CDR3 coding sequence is TGTGCCAGCAGCTTTCATCAGACAGGGGGCATCGACGAGCAGTACTTC. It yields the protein CASSFHQTGGIDEQYF.

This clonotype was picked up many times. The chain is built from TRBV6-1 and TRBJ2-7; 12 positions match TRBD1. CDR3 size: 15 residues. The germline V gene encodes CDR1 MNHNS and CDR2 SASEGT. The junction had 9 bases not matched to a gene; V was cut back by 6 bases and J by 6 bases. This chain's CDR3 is CASSGTGGVGGEQYF. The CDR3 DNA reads TGTGCCAGCAGCGGGACAGGGGGCGTTGGAGGCGAGCAGTACTTC.

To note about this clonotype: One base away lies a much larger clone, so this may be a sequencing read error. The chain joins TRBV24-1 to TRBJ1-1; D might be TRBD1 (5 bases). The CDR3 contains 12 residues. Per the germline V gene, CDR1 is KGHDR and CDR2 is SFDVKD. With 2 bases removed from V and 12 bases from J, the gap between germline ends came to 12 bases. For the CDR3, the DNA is TGTGCCACCAGTGATTCCTGGGGGGAGACTTTCTTT. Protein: CATSDSWGETFF.

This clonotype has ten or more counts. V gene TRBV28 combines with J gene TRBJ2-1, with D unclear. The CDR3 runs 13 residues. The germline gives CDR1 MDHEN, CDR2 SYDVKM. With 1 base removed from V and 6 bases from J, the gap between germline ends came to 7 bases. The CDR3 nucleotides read TGTGCCAGCAGTTTATCCCAGTTCAATGAGCAGTTCTTC. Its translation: CASSLSQFNEQFF.

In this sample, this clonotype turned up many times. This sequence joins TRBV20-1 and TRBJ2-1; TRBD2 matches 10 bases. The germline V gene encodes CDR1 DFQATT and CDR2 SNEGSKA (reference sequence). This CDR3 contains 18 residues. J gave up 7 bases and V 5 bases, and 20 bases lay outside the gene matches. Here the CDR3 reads CSALSRGASGSIVNEQFF. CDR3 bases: TGCAGTGCTCTCAGCAGAGGGGCTAGCGGGAGTATCGTGAATGAGCAGTTCTTC.

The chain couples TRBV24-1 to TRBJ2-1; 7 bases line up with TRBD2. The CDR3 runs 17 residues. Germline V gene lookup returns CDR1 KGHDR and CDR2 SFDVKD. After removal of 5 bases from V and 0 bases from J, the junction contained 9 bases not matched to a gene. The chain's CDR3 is CATSAPPGEGSYNEQFF. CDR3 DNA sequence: TGTGCCACCAGTGCCCCCCCGGGGGAGGGCTCCTACAATGAGCAGTTCTTC.

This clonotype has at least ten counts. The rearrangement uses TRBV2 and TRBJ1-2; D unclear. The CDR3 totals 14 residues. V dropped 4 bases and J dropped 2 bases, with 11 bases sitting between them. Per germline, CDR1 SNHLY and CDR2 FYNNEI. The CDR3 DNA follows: TGTGCCAGCAGTGTTGGCACCTTCAACTATGGCTACACCTTC. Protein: CASSVGTFNYGYTF.

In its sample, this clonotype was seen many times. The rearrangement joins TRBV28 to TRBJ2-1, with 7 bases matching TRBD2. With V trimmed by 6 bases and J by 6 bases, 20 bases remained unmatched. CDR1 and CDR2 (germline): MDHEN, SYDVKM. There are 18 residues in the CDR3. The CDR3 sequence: CASSSPELIGRMGNEQFF. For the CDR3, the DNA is TGTGCCAGCAGCTCCCCTGAGCTCATCGGGAGGATGGGCAATGAGCAGTTCTTC.

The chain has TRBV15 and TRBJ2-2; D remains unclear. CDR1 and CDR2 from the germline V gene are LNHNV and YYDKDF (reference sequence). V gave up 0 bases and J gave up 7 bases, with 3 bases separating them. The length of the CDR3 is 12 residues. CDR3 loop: CATSREDGELFF. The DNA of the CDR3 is TGTGCCACCAGCAGAGAGGACGGGGAGCTGTTTTTT.

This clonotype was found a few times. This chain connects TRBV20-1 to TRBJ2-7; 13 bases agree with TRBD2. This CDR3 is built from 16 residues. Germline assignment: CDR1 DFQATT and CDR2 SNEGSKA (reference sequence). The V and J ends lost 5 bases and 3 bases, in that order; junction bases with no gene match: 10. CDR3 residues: CSARALAGGQDYEQYF. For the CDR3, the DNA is TGCAGTGCTCGGGCACTAGCGGGAGGGCAGGACTACGAGCAGTACTTC.

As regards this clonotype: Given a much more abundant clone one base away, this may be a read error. CDR3 loop: CSAPSLAGGLETQYF. CDR3 nucleotide sequence: TGCAGTGCGCCTTCGCTAGCGGGAGGGCTAGAGACCCAGTACTTC. The chain carries TRBV20-1 and TRBJ2-5, with 12 nucleotides matching TRBD2. V lost 6 bases, J lost 4 bases, and 9 bases stayed unmatched. The CDR3 spans 15 residues. Looked up from germline, CDR1 is DFQATT and CDR2 is SNEGSKA (reference sequence).

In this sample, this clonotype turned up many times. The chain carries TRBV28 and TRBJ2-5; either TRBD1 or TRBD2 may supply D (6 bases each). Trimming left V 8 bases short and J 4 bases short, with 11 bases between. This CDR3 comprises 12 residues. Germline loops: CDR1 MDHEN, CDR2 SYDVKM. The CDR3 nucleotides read TGTGCCAGCCGGGGGCAGGGAGAGACCCAGTACTTC. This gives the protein CASRGQGETQYF.